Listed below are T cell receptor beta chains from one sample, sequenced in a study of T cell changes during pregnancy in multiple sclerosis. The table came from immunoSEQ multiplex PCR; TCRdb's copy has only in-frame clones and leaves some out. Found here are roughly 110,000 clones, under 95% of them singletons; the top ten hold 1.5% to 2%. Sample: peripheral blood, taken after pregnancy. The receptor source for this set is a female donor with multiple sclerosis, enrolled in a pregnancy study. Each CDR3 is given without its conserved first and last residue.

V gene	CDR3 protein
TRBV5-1	ASSFQSVGNTEAF
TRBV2	ASIWGMDTEAF
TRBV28	ASSSPRDRGVYGNTIY
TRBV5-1	ASTTPGQEYGYT
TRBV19	ASSPRQGSYGYT
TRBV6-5	ASSKGERGAF
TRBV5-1	ASSLARAGEGELNGYT
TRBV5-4	ASSLDAGGIDTQY
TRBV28	ASSSLRLPSSYEQY
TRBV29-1	SVPLTGLDHNEQF
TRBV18	ASSPWPEGDEQY
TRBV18	ASSRGQGAREQF
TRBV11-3	ASSSIAGGPIR
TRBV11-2	ASSLAMDRSYEQY
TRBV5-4	ASSPRTGAGGTDTQY
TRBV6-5	ASSLHGTLTYEQY
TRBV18	ASSPRSSNEKLF
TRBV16	ASSQLSPRETQY
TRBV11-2	ASSLGRDNSPLH
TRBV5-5	ASSLRTVQETQY
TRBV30	AWSFRGSEAF
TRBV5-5	ASSPQGAGEKLF
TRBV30	AWSPLGTGSYEQY
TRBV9	ASSVGGQDGYT
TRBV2	ASSEAWGGVEQY
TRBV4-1	ASSPNRGINQPQH
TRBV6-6	ASSYLGSYGYT
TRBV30	ALRSRREGIQY
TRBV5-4	ASSLWGGEAF
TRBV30	AARGGNYNEQF
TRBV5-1	ASSLGGRMLSGYT
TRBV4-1	ASSQDGGSYTDTQY
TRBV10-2	ASTQDRGRSEQY
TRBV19	ASSSSGRADTQY
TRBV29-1	SVEDRDRGTDTQY
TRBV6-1	ASSDGQGEVGTQY
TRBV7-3	ASSFGVAGYTGELF
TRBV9	ASSPTLLTSTDTQY
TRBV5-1	ATSPTSGASYNEQF
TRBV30	AWSVPEQGDSYGYT
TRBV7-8	ASSLDPGLGSYEQY
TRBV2	ASRLASSYNEQF
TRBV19	ASSIYEKLF
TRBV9	ASSSRADRGTEAF
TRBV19	ASSESGLRADTQY
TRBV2	ASISKRNEKLF